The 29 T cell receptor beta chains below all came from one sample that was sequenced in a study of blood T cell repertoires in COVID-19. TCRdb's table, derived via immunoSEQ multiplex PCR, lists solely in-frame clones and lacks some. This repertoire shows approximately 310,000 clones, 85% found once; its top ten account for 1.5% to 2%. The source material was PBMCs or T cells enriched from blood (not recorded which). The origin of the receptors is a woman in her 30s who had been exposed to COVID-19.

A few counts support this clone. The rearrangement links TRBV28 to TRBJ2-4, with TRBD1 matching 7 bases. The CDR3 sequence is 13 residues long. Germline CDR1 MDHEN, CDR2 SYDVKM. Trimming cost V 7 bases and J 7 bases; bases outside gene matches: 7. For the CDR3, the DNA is TGTGCCAGCACCCCATACAGGGGCAACATTCAGTACTTC. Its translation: CASTPYRGNIQYF.

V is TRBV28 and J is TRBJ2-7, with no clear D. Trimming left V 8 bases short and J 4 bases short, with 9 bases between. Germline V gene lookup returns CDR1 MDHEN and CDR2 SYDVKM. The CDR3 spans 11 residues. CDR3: CASHSTYEQYF. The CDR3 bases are TGTGCCAGCCACTCAACGTACGAGCAGTACTTC.

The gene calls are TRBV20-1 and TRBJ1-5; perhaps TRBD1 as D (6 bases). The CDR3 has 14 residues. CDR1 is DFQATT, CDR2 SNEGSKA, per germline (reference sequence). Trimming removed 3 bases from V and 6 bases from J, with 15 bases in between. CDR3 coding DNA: TGCAGTGCTAGTCCCGGCAGGGGAACTCAGCCCCAGCATTTT. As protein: CSASPGRGTQPQHF.

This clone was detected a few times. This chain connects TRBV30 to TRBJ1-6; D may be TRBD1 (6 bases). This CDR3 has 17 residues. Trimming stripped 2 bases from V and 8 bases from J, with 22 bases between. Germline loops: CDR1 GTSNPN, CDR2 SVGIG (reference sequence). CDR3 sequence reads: CAWSPLDISKGDSPLHF. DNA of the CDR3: TGTGCCTGGAGTCCATTGGACATATCTAAGGGGGATTCACCCCTCCACTTT. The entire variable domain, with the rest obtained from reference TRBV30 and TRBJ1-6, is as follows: SQTIHQWPATLVQPVGSPLSLECTVEGTSNPNLYWYRQAAGRGLQLLFYSVGIGQISSEVPQNLSASRPQDRQFILSSKKLLLSDSGFYLCAWSPLDISKGDSPLHFGNGTRLTVT.

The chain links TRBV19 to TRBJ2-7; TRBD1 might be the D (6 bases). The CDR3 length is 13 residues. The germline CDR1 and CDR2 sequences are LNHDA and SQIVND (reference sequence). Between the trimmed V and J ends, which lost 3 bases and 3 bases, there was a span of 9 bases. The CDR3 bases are TGTGCCAGTAGTATGTCCAGGGGCTACGAGCAGTACTTC. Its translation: CASSMSRGYEQYF.

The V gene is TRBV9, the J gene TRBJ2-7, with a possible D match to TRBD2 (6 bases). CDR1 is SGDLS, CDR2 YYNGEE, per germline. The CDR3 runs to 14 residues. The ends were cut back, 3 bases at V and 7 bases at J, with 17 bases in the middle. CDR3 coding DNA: TGTGCCAGCAGCGCTGGCCTGGGCGGAGGGGAGCAGTACTTC. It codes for CASSAGLGGGEQYF. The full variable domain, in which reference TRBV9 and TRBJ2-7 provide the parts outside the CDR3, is DSGVTQTPKHLITATGQRVTLRCSPRSGDLSVYWYQQSLDQGLQFLIQYYNGEERAKGNILERFSAQQFPDLHSELNLSSLELGDSALYFCASSAGLGGGEQYFGPGTRLTVT.

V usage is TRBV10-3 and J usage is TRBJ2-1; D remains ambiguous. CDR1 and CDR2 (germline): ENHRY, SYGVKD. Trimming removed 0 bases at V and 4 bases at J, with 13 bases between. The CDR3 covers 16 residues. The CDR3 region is CAISESMAPPYNEQFF. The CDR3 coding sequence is TGTGCCATCAGTGAGTCGATGGCTCCGCCGTACAATGAGCAGTTCTTC.

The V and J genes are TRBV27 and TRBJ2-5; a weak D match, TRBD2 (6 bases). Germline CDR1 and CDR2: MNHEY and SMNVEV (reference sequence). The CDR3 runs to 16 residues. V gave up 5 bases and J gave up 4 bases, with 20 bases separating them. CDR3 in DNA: TGTGCCAGCAGTCTTAACGGCATAGCGGTCGGAGAGACCCAGTACTTC. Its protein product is CASSLNGIAVGETQYF.

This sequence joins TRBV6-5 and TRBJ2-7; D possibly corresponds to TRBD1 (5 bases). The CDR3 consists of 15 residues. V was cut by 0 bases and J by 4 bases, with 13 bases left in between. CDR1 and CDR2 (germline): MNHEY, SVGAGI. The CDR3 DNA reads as TGTGCCAGCAGTTACTCGTTCCAGGGTGTTTACGAGCAGTACTTC. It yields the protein CASSYSFQGVYEQYF.

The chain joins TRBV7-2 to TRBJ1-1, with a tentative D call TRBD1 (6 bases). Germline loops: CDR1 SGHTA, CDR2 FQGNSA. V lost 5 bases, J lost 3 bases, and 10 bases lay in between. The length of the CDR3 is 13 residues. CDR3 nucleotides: TGTGCCAGCAGCGCAGACAGGTACACTGAAGCTTTCTTT. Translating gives CASSADRYTEAFF. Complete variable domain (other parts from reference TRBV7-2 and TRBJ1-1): GAGVSQSPSNKVTEKGKDVELRCDPISGHTALYWYRQSLGQGLEFLIYFQGNSAPDKSGLPSDRFSAERTGGSVSTLTIQRTQQEDSAVYLCASSADRYTEAFFGQGTRLTVV.

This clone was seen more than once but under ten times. The CDR3: CASGDIPLPGELFF. The DNA of the CDR3 is TGCGCCAGCGGGGACATCCCTTTACCCGGGGAGCTGTTTTTT. The chain recombines TRBV10-1 with TRBJ2-2; a weak D match, TRBD1 (6 bases). V lost 8 bases and J lost 6, with 16 bases in between. The CDR3 loop spans 14 amino acids. Germline V gene data show CDR1 as WNHNN and CDR2 as SYGVQD (reference sequence).

The CDR3 sequence is CASSYSGVAGYNEQFF. Here the CDR3 DNA reads TGTGCCAGCAGTTACTCCGGGGTAGCGGGGTACAATGAGCAGTTCTTC. This chain connects TRBV6-5 to TRBJ2-1; 8 bases align to TRBD2. The CDR3 loop spans 16 amino acids. Per germline, CDR1 MNHEY and CDR2 SVGAGI. Trimming took 0 bases from V and 4 from J; bases not matched to a gene: 5.

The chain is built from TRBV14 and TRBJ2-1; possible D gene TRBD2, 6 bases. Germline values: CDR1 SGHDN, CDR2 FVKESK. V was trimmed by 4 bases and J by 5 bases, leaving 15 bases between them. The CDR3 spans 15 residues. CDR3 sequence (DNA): TGTGCCAGCAGCCCCCGGGGGACGTCAAACAATGAGCAGTTCTTC. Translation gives CASSPRGTSNNEQFF.

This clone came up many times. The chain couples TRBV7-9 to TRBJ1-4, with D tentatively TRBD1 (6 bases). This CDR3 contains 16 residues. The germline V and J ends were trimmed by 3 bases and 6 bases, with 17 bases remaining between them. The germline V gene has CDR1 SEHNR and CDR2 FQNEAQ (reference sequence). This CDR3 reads CASSFILQGFYEKLFF. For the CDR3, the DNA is TGTGCCAGCAGCTTTATACTTCAGGGGTTTTATGAAAAACTGTTTTTT.

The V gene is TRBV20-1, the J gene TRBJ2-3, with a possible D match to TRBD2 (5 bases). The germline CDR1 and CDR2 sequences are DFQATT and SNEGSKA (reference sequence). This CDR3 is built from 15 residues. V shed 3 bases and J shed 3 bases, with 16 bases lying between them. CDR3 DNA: TGCAGTGCTAGTGTGCGTCCTAGGAGGACAGATACGCAGTATTTT. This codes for CSASVRPRRTDTQYF.

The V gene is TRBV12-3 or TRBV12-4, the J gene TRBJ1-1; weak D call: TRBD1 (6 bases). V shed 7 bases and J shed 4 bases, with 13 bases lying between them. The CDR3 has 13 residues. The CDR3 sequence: CASTGQRSTEAFF. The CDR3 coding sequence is TGTGCCAGCACCGGACAGAGAAGCACTGAAGCTTTCTTT.

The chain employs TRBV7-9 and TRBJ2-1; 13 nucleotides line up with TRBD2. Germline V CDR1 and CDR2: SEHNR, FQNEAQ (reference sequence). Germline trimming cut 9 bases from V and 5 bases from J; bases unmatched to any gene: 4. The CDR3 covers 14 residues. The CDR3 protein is CARTGTSGDNEQFF. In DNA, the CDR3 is TGTGCCAGGACCGGGACTAGCGGGGACAATGAGCAGTTCTTC. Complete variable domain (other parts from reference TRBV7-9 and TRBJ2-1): DTGVSQNPRHKITKRGQNVTFRCDPISEHNRLYWYRQTLGQGPEFLTYFQNEAQLEKSRLLSDRFSAERPKGSFSTLEIQRTEQGDSAMYLCARTGTSGDNEQFFGPGTRLTVL.

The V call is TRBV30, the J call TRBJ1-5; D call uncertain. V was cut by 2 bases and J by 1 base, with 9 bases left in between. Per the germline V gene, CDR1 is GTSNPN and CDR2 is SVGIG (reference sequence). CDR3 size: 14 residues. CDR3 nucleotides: TGTGCCTGGAGTCTGGGAGGAAGCAATCAGCCCCAGCATTTT. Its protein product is CAWSLGGSNQPQHF.

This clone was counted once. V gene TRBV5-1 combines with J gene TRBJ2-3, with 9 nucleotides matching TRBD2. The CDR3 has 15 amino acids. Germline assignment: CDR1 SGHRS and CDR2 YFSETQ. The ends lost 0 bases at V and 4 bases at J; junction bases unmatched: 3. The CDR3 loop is CASSLGLAVADTQYF. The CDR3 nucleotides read TGCGCCAGCAGCTTGGGACTAGCGGTCGCAGATACGCAGTATTTT.

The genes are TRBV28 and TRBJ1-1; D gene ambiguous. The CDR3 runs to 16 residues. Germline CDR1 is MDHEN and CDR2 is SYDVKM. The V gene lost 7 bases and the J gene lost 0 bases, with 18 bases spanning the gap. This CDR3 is CASTTVGVDMNTEAFF. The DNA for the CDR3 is TGTGCCAGCACCACGGTCGGAGTCGATATGAACACTGAAGCTTTCTTT.

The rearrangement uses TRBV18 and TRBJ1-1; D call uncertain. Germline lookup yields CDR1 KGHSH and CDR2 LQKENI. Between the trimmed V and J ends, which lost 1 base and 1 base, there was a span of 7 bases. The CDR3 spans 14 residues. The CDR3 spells CASSPRAGNTEAFF. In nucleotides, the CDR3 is TGTGCCAGCTCACCACGAGCAGGGAACACTGAAGCTTTCTTT.

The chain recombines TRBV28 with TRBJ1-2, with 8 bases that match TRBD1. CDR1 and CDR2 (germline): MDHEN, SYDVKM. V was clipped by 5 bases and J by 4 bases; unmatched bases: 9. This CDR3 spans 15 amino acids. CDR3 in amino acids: CASSGDRRRSYGYTF. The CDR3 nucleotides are TGTGCCAGCAGTGGGGACAGGCGAAGGAGCTATGGCTACACCTTC.

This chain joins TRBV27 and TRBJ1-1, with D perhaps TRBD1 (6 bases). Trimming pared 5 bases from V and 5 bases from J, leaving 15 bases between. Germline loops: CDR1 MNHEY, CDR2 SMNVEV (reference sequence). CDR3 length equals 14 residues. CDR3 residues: CASSPLTGYTEAFF. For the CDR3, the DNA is TGTGCCAGCAGTCCACTAACAGGGTATACTGAAGCTTTCTTT.

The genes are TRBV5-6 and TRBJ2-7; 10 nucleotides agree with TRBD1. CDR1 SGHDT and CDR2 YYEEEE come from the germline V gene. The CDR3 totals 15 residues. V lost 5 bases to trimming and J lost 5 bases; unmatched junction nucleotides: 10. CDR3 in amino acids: CASRESGTGDHEQYF. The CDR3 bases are TGTGCCAGCAGAGAATCCGGGACAGGGGACCACGAGCAGTACTTC.

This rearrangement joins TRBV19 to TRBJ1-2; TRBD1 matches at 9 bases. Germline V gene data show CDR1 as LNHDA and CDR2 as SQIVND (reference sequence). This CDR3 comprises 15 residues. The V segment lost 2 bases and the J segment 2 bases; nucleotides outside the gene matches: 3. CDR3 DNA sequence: TGTGCCAGTAGTATATGGGACAGGGAGAACTATGGCTACACCTTC. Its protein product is CASSIWDRENYGYTF.

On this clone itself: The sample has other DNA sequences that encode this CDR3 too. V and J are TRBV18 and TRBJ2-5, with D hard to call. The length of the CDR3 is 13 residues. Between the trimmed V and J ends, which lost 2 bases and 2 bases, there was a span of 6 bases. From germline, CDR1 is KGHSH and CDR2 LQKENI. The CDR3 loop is CASSPGQQETQYF. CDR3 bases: TGTGCCAGCTCACCAGGGCAACAAGAGACCCAGTACTTC.

In DNA form, the CDR3 reads TGTGCCAGCAGCTTATATAGTTCAGATACGCAGTATTTT. Translated, it gives CASSLYSSDTQYF. The genes are TRBV7-6 and TRBJ2-3, with D unclear. Trimming stripped 2 bases from V and 4 bases from J, with 7 bases between. This CDR3 has 13 amino acids. Per germline, CDR1 SGHVS and CDR2 FNYEAQ.

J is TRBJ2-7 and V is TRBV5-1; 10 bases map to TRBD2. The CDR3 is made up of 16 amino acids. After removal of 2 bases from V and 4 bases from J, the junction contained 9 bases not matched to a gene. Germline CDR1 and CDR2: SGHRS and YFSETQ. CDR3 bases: TGCGCCAGCAGCTTTTCCACAGGGACTAGCGCGTACGAGCAGTACTTC. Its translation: CASSFSTGTSAYEQYF. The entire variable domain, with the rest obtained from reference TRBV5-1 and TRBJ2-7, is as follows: KAGVTQTPRYLIKTRGQQVTLSCSPISGHRSVSWYQQTPGQGLQFLFEYFSETQRNKGNFPGRFSGRQFSNSRSEMNVSTLELGDSALYLCASSFSTGTSAYEQYFGPGTRLTVT.

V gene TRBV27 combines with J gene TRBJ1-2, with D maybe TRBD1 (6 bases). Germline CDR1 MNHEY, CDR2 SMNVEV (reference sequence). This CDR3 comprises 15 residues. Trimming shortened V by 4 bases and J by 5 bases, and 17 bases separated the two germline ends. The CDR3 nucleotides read TGTGCCAGCAGTTGGGCGGGAGGGGGATATTATGGCTACACCTTC. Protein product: CASSWAGGGYYGYTF.